The following is a T cell receptor (beta chain) sequence with its context. Blood CD4+ CD25-low CD127-high conventional T cells supplied the genomic DNA template. The data were obtained in a study of regulatory and conventional T cells in RAG deficiency. TCRdb's copy holds only in-frame clones and misses some; the assay was immunoSEQ multiplex PCR. The data hold approximately 22,000 clones, with roughly 96% observed a single time. These data were likewise used in another study, on regulatory T cells. That investigation notes: The primer mix had 52 TRBV and 13 TRBJ primers.

This TCR was recovered from a human donor in good health. Sequencing used CD25- CD4+ T cells sorted from blood.

The CDR3 bases are TGTGCCAGCAGCCTTACAGGGGACACCCCCCAGCATTTT. It translates to CASSLTGDTPQHF. The genes are TRBV14 and TRBJ1-5, with TRBD1 matching over 7 bases. The germline gives CDR1 SGHDN, CDR2 FVKESK. This CDR3 comprises 13 residues. V lost 4 bases to trimming and J lost 10 bases; unmatched junction nucleotides: 7.